This entry lists 15 T cell receptor beta chains sequenced from one sample in a study of blood T cell repertoires in COVID-19. Method: immunoSEQ multiplex PCR; TCRdb's copy keeps in-frame clones and lacks some. The sample has over 150,000 clones; approximately 86% are singletons. Material: peripheral blood. The receptors originated from a woman of 80 years or more with COVID-19, enrolled during active disease.

This chain links TRBV7-6 with TRBJ2-3; possibly TRBD2 for D (6 bases). The CDR3 has 15 amino acids. Between the trimmed V and J ends, which lost 1 base and 3 bases, there was a span of 11 bases. Germline V gene data show CDR1 as SGHVS and CDR2 as FNYEAQ. The CDR3 coding sequence is TGTGCCAGCAGCTTAGGGGGGGTCGCAACAGATACGCAGTATTTT. Translated, it gives CASSLGGVATDTQYF. Full variable domain (outside the CDR3, taken from reference TRBV7-6 and TRBJ2-3): GAGVSQSPRYKVTKRGQDVALRCDPISGHVSLYWYRQALGQGPEFLTYFNYEAQQDKSGLPNDRFSAERPEGSISTLTIQRTEQRDSAMYRCASSLGGVATDTQYFGPGTRLTVL.

V gene TRBV5-1 combines with J gene TRBJ2-5; 7 nucleotides agree with TRBD1. Germline V gene sequence: CDR1 SGHRS, CDR2 YFSETQ. V was clipped by 6 bases and J by 4 bases; unmatched bases: 12. This CDR3 has 15 residues. The CDR3 coding sequence is TGCGCCAGCACCCTAGGACAGGTCGTTGGAGAGACCCAGTACTTC. Translating it yields CASTLGQVVGETQYF.

This clone has a single count. The V gene is TRBV18, the J gene TRBJ2-7, with a tentative D call TRBD2 (6 bases). The ends were cut back, 2 bases at V and 2 bases at J, with 13 bases in the middle. CDR3 length: 15 residues. The germline CDR1 and CDR2 sequences are KGHSH and LQKENI. This CDR3 is CASSPYGGNAYEQYF. The DNA of the CDR3 is TGTGCCAGCTCACCATATGGCGGGAACGCCTACGAGCAGTACTTC.

The chain links TRBV7-2 to TRBJ2-7; 8 bases agree with TRBD2. Germline-derived CDR1 and CDR2 are SGHTA and FQGNSA. J was trimmed by 1 base and V by 5 bases; bases with no gene match: 7. This CDR3 comprises 15 residues. CDR3: CASSPTSGLSYEQYF. As DNA, the CDR3 is TGTGCCAGCAGCCCCACTAGCGGACTATCCTACGAGCAGTACTTC.

The chain has TRBV5-4 and TRBJ2-5; 7 bases are a match to TRBD2. Germline assignment: CDR1 SGHNT and CDR2 YYREEE (reference sequence). The CDR3 has 15 amino acids. Germline trimming cut 2 bases from V and 4 bases from J; bases unmatched to any gene: 8. The CDR3 spells CASSFTGGRAETQYF. The CDR3 DNA follows: TGTGCCAGCAGCTTCACGGGAGGACGGGCAGAGACCCAGTACTTC. Full variable domain (rest looked up from reference TRBV5-4 and TRBJ2-5): ETGVTQSPTHLIKTRGQQVTLRCSSQSGHNTVSWYQQALGQGPQFIFQYYREEENGRGNFPPRFSGLQFPNYSSELNVNALELDDSALYLCASSFTGGRAETQYFGPGTRLLVL.

The chain employs TRBV2 and TRBJ1-4, with D possibly matching TRBD1 (5 bases). This CDR3 has 13 amino acids. Germline lookup yields CDR1 SNHLY and CDR2 FYNNEI. V was clipped by 7 bases and J by 8 bases, with 14 bases between them. CDR3 amino acids: CASTRSGAEKLFF. In DNA, the CDR3 is TGTGCCAGCACTCGGAGCGGGGCCGAAAAACTGTTTTTT.

This clone appeared once. The chain is built from TRBV28 and TRBJ1-1, with D possibly being TRBD1 (5 bases). This CDR3 region has 14 residues. V was pared by 6 bases and J by 3 bases, with 14 bases between. Germline V gene sequence: CDR1 MDHEN, CDR2 SYDVKM. The CDR3 spells CASSPRKGHTEAFF. The CDR3 DNA is TGTGCCAGCAGCCCCCGGAAGGGGCACACTGAAGCTTTCTTT.

The chain has TRBV16 and TRBJ2-3, with TRBD1 identical over 8 bases. Germline V gives CDR1 KGHSY, CDR2 FQNENV. Trimming removed 4 bases from V and 6 bases from J; junction bases left unmatched: 9. The CDR3 runs to 15 residues. The CDR3 loop reads CASSRGQGPFDTQYF. In DNA form, the CDR3 reads TGTGCCAGCAGCCGCGGACAGGGCCCCTTCGATACGCAGTATTTT.

The gene calls are TRBV5-1 and TRBJ1-6, with D maybe TRBD1 (6 bases). Germline CDR1 is SGHRS and CDR2 is YFSETQ. The CDR3 sequence is 17 residues long. V lost 0 bases, J lost 5 bases, and 15 bases lay in between. The CDR3 sequence is CASSLGVPGQDNSPLHF. The CDR3, as DNA: TGCGCCAGCAGCTTGGGGGTACCGGGACAAGATAATTCACCCCTCCACTTT.

This chain connects TRBV29-1 to TRBJ2-2; TRBD1 agrees at 7 bases. The germline V gene encodes CDR1 SQVTM and CDR2 ANQGSEA. Losses at the gene ends were 4 bases for V and 2 bases for J; bases not matched to a gene: 4. The CDR3 has 14 amino acids. The CDR3 region has the DNA TGCAGCGTTGGTAGGACAGGTAACACCGGGGAGCTGTTTTTT. Translation: CSVGRTGNTGELFF.

In its sample, this clone was seen once. The chain is built from TRBV19 and TRBJ1-5; the match to TRBD1 covers 7 bases. V lost 9 bases to trimming and J lost 0 bases; unmatched junction nucleotides: 11. CDR3 length equals 16 residues. Germline CDR1 and CDR2: LNHDA and SQIVND (reference sequence). CDR3 protein: CASEDLGQASNQPQHF. Written as DNA, the CDR3 is TGTGCCAGCGAGGACTTAGGACAGGCTAGCAATCAGCCCCAGCATTTT.

J is TRBJ1-2 and V is TRBV5-1; 11 positions agree with TRBD1. The CDR3 has 16 amino acids. V was pared by 0 bases and J by 3 bases, with 4 bases of the junction left unmatched. Germline V gene data show CDR1 as SGHRS and CDR2 as YFSETQ. The CDR3 DNA reads as TGCGCCAGCAGCTTGGCCGGGGGACAGGGGGACTATGGCTACACCTTC. Translation: CASSLAGGQGDYGYTF.

This clone was counted a few times. The rearrangement links TRBV5-1 to TRBJ2-7; the match to TRBD2 covers 7 bases. Per the germline V gene, CDR1 is SGHRS and CDR2 is YFSETQ. The V gene end was trimmed by 5 bases and the J gene end by 2 bases; junction bases not matched to a gene: 7. The CDR3 extends over 14 amino acids. The CDR3 DNA follows: TGCGCCAGCAGTGGGACCGGGACTACCTACGAGCAGTACTTC. Translated: CASSGTGTTYEQYF.

The chain joins TRBV6-1 to TRBJ1-1; D gene ambiguous. Per germline, CDR1 MNHNS and CDR2 SASEGT. With 1 base removed from V and 0 bases from J, the gap between germline ends came to 6 bases. The CDR3 contains 14 residues. CDR3 sequence (DNA): TGTGCCAGCAGTGAAGGCGGCTTGAACACTGAAGCTTTCTTT. Protein sequence: CASSEGGLNTEAFF.

CDR3 region: CASSIMGGYEQYF. CDR3 sequence (DNA): TGTGCCAGTAGTATAATGGGGGGCTACGAGCAGTACTTC. The chain recombines TRBV19 with TRBJ2-7, with a weak D call TRBD2 (6 bases). CDR3 size: 13 residues. CDR1 LNHDA and CDR2 SQIVND come from the germline V gene (reference sequence). Between the trimmed V and J ends, which lost 2 bases and 3 bases, there was a span of 8 bases.